This TCR beta chain was retrieved from a study of Ad26.COV2.S vaccination and SARS-CoV-2 variants. Germline V gene sequence: CDR1 MNHEY, CDR2 SVGAGI. The CDR3 loop spans 15 amino acids. Trimming cost V 7 bases and J 7 bases; bases outside gene matches: 14. Points from the study as a whole: Vaccine and placebo groups showed comparable non-spike TCR breadth.

Clones were sequenced by immunoSEQ multiplex PCR, and TCRdb holds only the in-frame ones, with some missing. The data hold almost 400,000 clones, with about 88% observed a single time. This clone was seen a few times. Antigen unknown. The sample's treatment: some 20 received Ad26.COV2.S at low or high dose, single or two shots; about 5 received placebo; per-sample allocation not given. Day 63 after the first vaccine or placebo injection was the time point for sampling. Donation was by an adult aged 18-55 years who was in Boston. As its vector, the vaccine had Ad26, which expressed Wuhan-strain SARS-CoV-2 spike.

The receptor comes from a person between 18 and 65 years old who received the Ad26.COV2.S COVID-19 vaccine or a placebo. The source was peripheral blood, collected in a trial of Ad26.COV2.S vaccine versus placebo. This chain connects TRBV6-5 to TRBJ2-7; TRBD1 matches 9 bases. DNA of the CDR3: TGTGCCAGCAAGGACAGGGGCCGGGACGGGCGAGAGCAGTACTTC. It translates to CASKDRGRDGREQYF.